The next 30 T cell receptor beta chains were all read from a single sample in a study of regulatory T cells in long-lasting Graves disease. As to time point: newly diagnosed GD, antithyroid drugs for less than 3 months. Researchers made the TCR library from RNA that was extracted from PBMCs. Combining iRepertoire HTBI primers with Arm-PCR of CDR3 regions, the authors built TCR beta libraries. MiXCR, applied by TCRdb to the multiplex PCR reads, yields one record per CDR3 protein. The top ten hold about a sixth of the sample, which has around 470,000 distinct CDR3 sequences, about 15% seen once. These data were likewise used in another study, on T cells in Graves' hyperthyroidism and ophthalmopathy.

The specimen comprised peripheral blood mononuclear cells (PBMCs), sampled at new diagnosis, from a patient treated with antithyroid drugs. These receptors originate from a woman aged 45-65 years with Graves disease.

V usage is TRBV12-3 or TRBV12-4 and J usage is TRBJ2-7; 8 bases fit TRBD2. The junction had 7 bases not matched to a gene; V was cut back by 6 bases and J by 3 bases. The length of the CDR3 is 14 residues. The DNA of the CDR3 is TGTGCCAGCAGAAAAGCGGGGGTTGACTACGAGCAGTACTTC. Protein product: CASRKAGVDYEQYF.

With respect to this clonotype: A read error is possible here, since a much larger clone lies one base away. This chain uses TRBV7-8 with TRBJ2-7; 8 nucleotides agree with TRBD2. Germline lookup yields CDR1 SGHVS and CDR2 FQNEAQ. The CDR3 is 15 residues long. The CDR3 is CASSRPSGLTYKQYF. For the CDR3, the DNA is TGTGCCAGCAGCCGTCCTAGCGGGCTAACCTACAAGCAGTACTTC.

Regarding this clonotype: Lacking the conserved final phenylalanine or tryptophan, this CDR3 likely reflects a read error. This sequence joins TRBV5-1 and TRBJ1-2; TRBD1 matches 7 bases. Germline V gives CDR1 SGHRS, CDR2 YFSETQ. Losses at the gene ends were 1 base for V and 7 bases for J; bases not matched to a gene: 7. The CDR3 length is 14 residues. CDR3 in amino acids: CASSLRGQEIGYTL. The CDR3 coding sequence is TGCGCCAGCAGCTTGCGCGGACAGGAAATTGGCTACACCCTC.

This clonotype was counted ten times or more. V is TRBV5-8 and J is TRBJ2-3; D possibly corresponds to TRBD2 (5 bases). This CDR3 contains 17 residues. From germline, CDR1 is SGHTS and CDR2 YDEGEE. Trimming pared 0 bases from V and 2 bases from J, leaving 16 bases between. The CDR3 DNA is TGTGCCAGCAGCTTGGGATTCCCTAGTCGGGACACAGATACGCAGTATTTT. Residues: CASSLGFPSRDTDTQYF. Combining the CDR3 with reference TRBV5-8 and TRBJ2-3 gives the whole variable domain EAGVTQSPTHLIKTRGQQATLRCSPISGHTSVYWYQQALGLGLQFLLWYDEGEERNRGNFPPRFSGRQFPNYSSELNVNALELEDSALYLCASSLGFPSRDTDTQYFGPGTRLTVL.

This clonotype was seen at least ten times. The rearrangement joins TRBV11-2 to TRBJ2-3; TRBD1 is a possible D gene (5 bases). Germline V gene sequence: CDR1 SGHAT, CDR2 FQNNGV. CDR3 length: 18 amino acids. V dropped 6 bases and J dropped 2 bases, with 24 bases sitting between them. This CDR3 reads CASSPVGVVSGPTDTQYF. CDR3 DNA sequence: TGTGCCAGCAGTCCAGTAGGGGTTGTCTCAGGGCCCACAGATACGCAGTATTTT.

This clonotype has only a few counts. The CDR3: CASSLLLMGQDHTDTQYF. The CDR3, as DNA: TGTGCCAGCAGTTTATTATTGATGGGACAGGACCACACAGATACGCAGTATTTT. The rearrangement joins TRBV28 to TRBJ2-3; TRBD1 agrees at 8 bases. There are 18 residues in the CDR3. CDR1 and CDR2 (germline): MDHEN, SYDVKM. V shed 1 base, J shed 2 bases, and the junction held 11 bases outside the gene matches.

This clonotype occurred many times. The V gene is TRBV7-9, the J gene TRBJ1-5; D uncertain. CDR3 size: 14 residues. Germline-derived CDR1 and CDR2 are SEHNR and FQNEAQ (reference sequence). Between the trimmed V and J ends, which lost 5 bases and 9 bases, there was a span of 17 bases. CDR3 residues: CASSAQGLVSPQHF. In nucleotides, the CDR3 is TGTGCCAGCAGCGCGCAAGGTTTGGTCTCGCCCCAGCATTTT.

This clonotype has a count of ten or more. The V call is TRBV2, the J call TRBJ1-5; 8 bases are a match to TRBD1. Germline values: CDR1 SNHLY, CDR2 FYNNEI. Trimming took 6 bases from V and 1 from J; bases not matched to a gene: 17. The CDR3 is 19 amino acids. This CDR3 is CASSLTRTGTDKSNQPQHF. For the CDR3, the DNA is TGTGCCAGCAGCCTGACCCGGACAGGGACCGACAAAAGCAATCAGCCCCAGCATTTT.

This clonotype appeared many times. The chain joins TRBV7-3 to TRBJ2-1; no definite D call. V dropped 5 bases and J dropped 3 bases, with 14 bases sitting between them. Germline lookup yields CDR1 SGHTA and CDR2 FQGTGA. This CDR3 contains 15 residues. The CDR3 spells CASSEELTGYNEQFF. CDR3 DNA sequence: TGTGCCAGCAGCGAAGAGCTCACTGGCTACAATGAGCAGTTCTTC.

J is TRBJ2-1 and V is TRBV5-1; D unclear. The V and J ends lost 1 base and 7 bases respectively, with 15 bases between them. This CDR3 contains 15 residues. Germline V lookup: CDR1 SGHRS, CDR2 YFSETQ. The CDR3 loop is CASSLSRVLGNEQFF. CDR3 sequence (DNA): TGCGCCAGCAGCTTGAGCCGGGTCCTAGGGAATGAGCAGTTCTTC.

This clonotype was seen a handful of times. The V and J genes are TRBV3-1 and TRBJ2-2; no definite D call. The V and J ends lost 5 bases and 9 bases respectively, with 10 bases between them. The germline gives CDR1 LGHDT, CDR2 YNNKEL (reference sequence). This CDR3 is 12 amino acids long. CDR3 residues: CASSVGRRELFF. The CDR3 nucleotides read TGTGCCAGCAGCGTAGGACGCCGGGAGCTGTTTTTT.

In this sample, this clonotype turned up many times. The rearrangement links TRBV7-2 to TRBJ1-4; the D is unclear. V shed 5 bases and J shed 0 bases, with 13 bases lying between them. The germline CDR1 and CDR2 sequences are SGHTA and FQGNSA. This CDR3 spans 16 amino acids. The CDR3 loop is CASSLQSHPTNEKLFF. CDR3 bases: TGTGCCAGCAGCCTCCAATCCCACCCAACTAATGAAAAACTGTTTTTT.

The chain employs TRBV19 and TRBJ2-7, with a weak D call TRBD2 (5 bases). Germline V gene sequence: CDR1 LNHDA, CDR2 SQIVND (reference sequence). This CDR3 comprises 15 residues. Trimming left V 3 bases short and J 1 base short, with 13 bases between. The CDR3 spells CASSISRRGSYEQYF. The CDR3 nucleotides are TGTGCCAGTAGTATTTCGAGAAGAGGGTCCTACGAGCAGTACTTC.

This clonotype has just a few counts. The chain has TRBV5-4 and TRBJ2-5, with D uncertain. The V and J ends lost 1 base and 2 bases respectively, with 21 bases between them. Germline CDR1 SGHNT, CDR2 YYREEE (reference sequence). The CDR3 is 18 residues long. Here the CDR3 reads CASSLIGYRLTIQETQYF. DNA for the CDR3: TGTGCCAGCAGCTTGATCGGATATCGACTCACGATTCAAGAGACCCAGTACTTC. The variable domain in full, with the rest retrieved from reference TRBV5-4 and TRBJ2-5, is ETGVTQSPTHLIKTRGQQVTLRCSSQSGHNTVSWYQQALGQGPQFIFQYYREEENGRGNFPPRFSGLQFPNYSSELNVNALELDDSALYLCASSLIGYRLTIQETQYFGPGTRLLVL.

The chain uses TRBV14 and TRBJ2-7; either TRBD1 or TRBD2 may supply D (5 bases each). Trimming removed 5 bases from V and 0 bases from J, with 14 bases in between. Germline CDR1 SGHDN, CDR2 FVKESK. The CDR3 totals 15 residues. This chain's CDR3 is CASSGGPGPSYEQYF. In DNA, the CDR3 is TGTGCCAGCAGCGGGGGACCAGGGCCCTCCTACGAGCAGTACTTC.

The genes are TRBV19 and TRBJ2-5; 10 bases are shared with TRBD2. This CDR3 comprises 14 residues. Germline V lookup: CDR1 LNHDA, CDR2 SQIVND (reference sequence). V lost 6 bases, J lost 2 bases, and 3 bases stayed unmatched. The DNA for the CDR3 is TGTGCCAGTAGAGGACTAGCGGCGCAAGAGACCCAGTACTTC. It yields the protein CASRGLAAQETQYF.

The chain has TRBV27 and TRBJ1-4; no reliable D call. V was shortened by 2 bases and J by 5 bases, with 9 bases between the two germline ends. CDR1 is MNHEY, CDR2 SMNVEV, per germline (reference sequence). The CDR3 length is 14 residues. CDR3 residues: CASSLTSGNEKLFF. In DNA form, the CDR3 reads TGTGCCAGCAGTTTAACGTCGGGGAATGAAAAACTGTTTTTT.

V usage is TRBV27 and J usage is TRBJ2-7, with 8 bases matching TRBD2. Germline V lookup: CDR1 MNHEY, CDR2 SMNVEV (reference sequence). This CDR3 region has 15 residues. V dropped 5 bases and J dropped 5; count of bases not matched to a gene: 11. CDR3 sequence reads: CASSQKAGVPDEQYF. In DNA, the CDR3 is TGTGCCAGCAGTCAAAAAGCGGGAGTTCCAGACGAGCAGTACTTC.

This clonotype was counted between two and nine times. The CDR3 reads CASSLGQGWTEAFF. The CDR3 coding sequence is TGTGCCAGCAGCTTGGGACAGGGGTGGACTGAAGCTTTCTTT. This chain uses TRBV5-8 with TRBJ1-1, with 8 bases that match TRBD1. The CDR3 has 14 amino acids. Losses at the gene ends were 0 bases for V and 5 bases for J; bases not matched to a gene: 3. The V gene's germline CDR1 is SGHTS and CDR2 YDEGEE.

This clonotype occurred many times. The chain recombines TRBV13 with TRBJ1-4, with D perhaps matching TRBD1 (5 bases). CDR3 length: 15 amino acids. The ends were cut back, 6 bases at V and 3 bases at J, with 14 bases in the middle. CDR1 and CDR2 (germline): PRHDT, FYEKMQ (reference sequence). The CDR3 is CASSWDGEPNEKLFF. The CDR3 DNA reads TGTGCCAGCAGTTGGGACGGCGAACCTAATGAAAAACTGTTTTTT.

Concerning this clonotype itself: The junction and the germline gene differ at one end; a read error may be behind it. The chain is built from TRBV7-9 and TRBJ2-1; no clear D gene. Germline V lookup: CDR1 SEHNR, CDR2 FQNEAQ (reference sequence). This CDR3 region has 12 residues. This CDR3 is CASTLLDNEQFF. CDR3 coding DNA: TGTGCCAGCACCTTACTGGACAATGAGCAGTTCTTC.

A note on this clonotype: This may come from a read error, since a much larger clone is one base off. The chain has TRBV6-1 and TRBJ2-1; 11 bases are a match to TRBD2. Germline CDR1 MNHNS, CDR2 SASEGT. This CDR3 has 21 residues. The CDR3 bases are TGTGCCAGCGGTGAAGTGCCATCCGGGACAGGGATAGCGGGAGGGCCGCTGGAGCAGTTCTTC. It specifies CASGEVPSGTGIAGGPLEQFF.

This clonotype was counted only a few times. The chain recombines TRBV29-1 with TRBJ2-5; no reliable D call. The germline CDR1 and CDR2 sequences are SQVTM and ANQGSEA. The V end lost 1 base, the J end lost 5 bases, and 20 bases lay between the germline ends. The CDR3 is 16 amino acids. CDR3 nucleotide sequence: TGCAGCGTTGAAGCTGCAGAAAACCCCCCGTGGGAGACCCAGTACTTC. As protein: CSVEAAENPPWETQYF. Together with reference TRBV29-1 and TRBJ2-5, the CDR3 gives the full variable domain: SAVISQKPSRDICQRGTSLTIQCQVDSQVTMMFWYRQQPGQSLTLIATANQGSEATYESGFVIDKFPISRPNLTFSTLTVSNMSPEDSSIYLCSVEAAENPPWETQYFGPGTRLLVL.

At least ten counts were recorded for this clonotype. This CDR3 is CASSPSGAGDEQFF. DNA of the CDR3: TGTGCCAGCAGCCCTAGTGGGGCGGGGGATGAGCAGTTCTTC. This sequence joins TRBV9 and TRBJ2-1; 7 bases align to TRBD2. V shed 4 bases, J shed 8 bases, and the junction held 9 bases outside the gene matches. From germline, CDR1 is SGDLS and CDR2 YYNGEE. The CDR3 loop spans 14 amino acids.

This clonotype has at least ten counts. This sequence joins TRBV6-1 and TRBJ1-1, with TRBD1 matching 8 bases. Per the germline V gene, CDR1 is MNHNS and CDR2 is SASEGT. The CDR3 covers 15 residues. V lost 5 bases and J lost 5; bases outside the gene matches: 10. The CDR3 spells CASSPRDRLLTEAFF. The CDR3 nucleotides read TGTGCCAGCAGTCCACGGGACAGGCTTTTGACTGAAGCTTTCTTT.

The chain links TRBV28 to TRBJ1-5; D perhaps matches TRBD1 (5 bases). Trimming removed 6 bases from V and 1 base from J, with 13 bases in between. In germline, CDR1 is MDHEN, CDR2 SYDVKM. The length of the CDR3 is 15 residues. The CDR3 bases are TGTGCCAGCAGACCCGAAAGGGGCAGCAATCAGCCCCAGCATTTT. Translated, it gives CASRPERGSNQPQHF.

The rearrangement uses TRBV24-1 and TRBJ2-1; 7 bases are a match to TRBD1. This CDR3 contains 13 residues. Losses at the gene ends were 3 bases for V and 11 bases for J; bases not matched to a gene: 6. Germline CDR1 and CDR2: KGHDR and SFDVKD. CDR3 protein: CATSDEGQTQQFF. CDR3 bases: TGTGCCACCAGTGATGAGGGACAGACCCAGCAGTTCTTC.

This clonotype was seen only a few times. V gene TRBV6-1 combines with J gene TRBJ2-1; TRBD2 matches at 9 bases. CDR1 MNHNS and CDR2 SASEGT come from the germline V gene. Unmatched junction bases numbered 11, after V lost 8 bases and J lost 6 bases. The CDR3 totals 15 residues. The CDR3 sequence: CASFPGTSRSNEQFF. CDR3 nucleotide sequence: TGTGCCAGCTTTCCCGGGACTAGCCGTAGCAATGAGCAGTTCTTC.

The chain links TRBV14 to TRBJ2-1; 12 nucleotides agree with TRBD2. The CDR3 is 16 residues long. V lost 3 bases, J lost 6 bases, and 6 bases stayed unmatched. Germline V lookup: CDR1 SGHDN, CDR2 FVKESK. CDR3 amino acids: CASSHLLAGGFNEQFF. Written as DNA, the CDR3 is TGTGCCAGCAGCCATCTTCTAGCGGGAGGGTTCAATGAGCAGTTCTTC.

The chain carries TRBV6-1 and TRBJ1-5; D unclear. This CDR3 spans 15 amino acids. Trimming removed 2 bases from V and 5 bases from J, with 13 bases in between. Germline CDR1 and CDR2: MNHNS and SASEGT. DNA of the CDR3: TGTGCCAGCAGTGAATGGATAGGGAGCGATCAGCCCCAGCATTTT. This sequence encodes CASSEWIGSDQPQHF.